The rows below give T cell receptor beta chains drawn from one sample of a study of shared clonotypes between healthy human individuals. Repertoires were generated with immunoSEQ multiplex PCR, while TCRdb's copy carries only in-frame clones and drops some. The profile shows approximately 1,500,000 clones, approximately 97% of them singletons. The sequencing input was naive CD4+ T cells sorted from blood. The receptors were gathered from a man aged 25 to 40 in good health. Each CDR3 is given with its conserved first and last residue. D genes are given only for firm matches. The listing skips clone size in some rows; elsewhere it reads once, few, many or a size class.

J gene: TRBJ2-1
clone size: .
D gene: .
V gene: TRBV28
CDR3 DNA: TGTGCCAGCACCCTCCTTGACAGGACCCACAATGAGCAGTTCTTC
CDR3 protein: CASTLLDRTHNEQFF

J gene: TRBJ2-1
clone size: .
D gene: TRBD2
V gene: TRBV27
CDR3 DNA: TGTGCCAGCAGACCGACAAAAGGCGGACTAGCGGGCGGCCCCTACAATGAGCAGTTCTTC
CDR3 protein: CASRPTKGGLAGGPYNEQFF

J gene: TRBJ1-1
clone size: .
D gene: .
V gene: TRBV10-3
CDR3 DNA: TGTGCCATCAGTGAGTCTTCGGACAGTGAAGCTTTCTTT
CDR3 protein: CAISESSDSEAFF

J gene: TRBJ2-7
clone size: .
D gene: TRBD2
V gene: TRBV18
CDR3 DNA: TGTGCCAGCTCACCACGCGGACTAGCGGGAGCCCTTCCTCGAGTGGGTTACGAGCAGTACTTC
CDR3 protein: CASSPRGLAGALPRVGYEQYF

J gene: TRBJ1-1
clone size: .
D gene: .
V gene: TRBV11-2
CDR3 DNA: TGTGCCAGCAGCCCCGACCCGATTGGGGGAGCTTTCTTT
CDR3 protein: CASSPDPIGGAFF

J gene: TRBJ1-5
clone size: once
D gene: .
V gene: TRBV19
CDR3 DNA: TGTGCCAGTTTACCGACGCGGGGTAGCAATCAGCCCCAGCATTTT
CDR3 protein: CASLPTRGSNQPQHF

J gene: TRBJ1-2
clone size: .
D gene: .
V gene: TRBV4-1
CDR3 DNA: TGCGCCAGCAGCCCATTCGAACAGGGTTTATATGGCTACACCTTC
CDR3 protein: CASSPFEQGLYGYTF

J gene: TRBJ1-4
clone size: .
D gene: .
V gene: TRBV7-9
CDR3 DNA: TGTGCCAGCAGCTTAGAGTTGAGGGAAAAACTGTTTTTT
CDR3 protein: CASSLELREKLFF

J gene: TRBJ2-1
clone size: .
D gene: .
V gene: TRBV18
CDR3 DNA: TGTGCCAGCTCACCACTCCGGGGTGGGAATGAGCAGTTCTTC
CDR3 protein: CASSPLRGGNEQFF

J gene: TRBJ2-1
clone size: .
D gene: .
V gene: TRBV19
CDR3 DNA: TGTGCCACAGCAGGACTCAATGAGCAGTTCTTC
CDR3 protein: CATAGLNEQFF

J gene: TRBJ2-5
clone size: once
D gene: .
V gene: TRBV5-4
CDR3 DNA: TGTGCCAGCAGCTTGCCAGCCCGGGAGACCCAGTACTTC
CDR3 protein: CASSLPARETQYF

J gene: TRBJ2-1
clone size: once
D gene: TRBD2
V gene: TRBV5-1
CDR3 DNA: TGCGCCAGCAGCTTGATCCCAGCGGGAGGGTACAATGAGCAGTTCTTC
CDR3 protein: CASSLIPAGGYNEQFF

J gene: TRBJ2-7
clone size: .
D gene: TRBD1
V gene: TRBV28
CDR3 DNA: TGTGCCAGCAGGCGACAGGGGCTCCCCTACGAGCAGTACTTC
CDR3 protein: CASRRQGLPYEQYF

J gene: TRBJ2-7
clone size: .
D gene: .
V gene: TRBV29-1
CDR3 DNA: TGCAGCGCTTGGACGGGAGATAGGAGCTCCTACGAGCAGTACTTC
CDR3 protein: CSAWTGDRSSYEQYF

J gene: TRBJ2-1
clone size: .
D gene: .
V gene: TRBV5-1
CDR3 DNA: TGCGCCAGCAGCGGATACAGGGCAGGTGAGCAGTTCTTC
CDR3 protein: CASSGYRAGEQFF

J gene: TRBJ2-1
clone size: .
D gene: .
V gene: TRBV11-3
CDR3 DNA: TGTGCCAGCAGCTTAGATAGTGGCCGCCACAATGAGCAGTTCTTC
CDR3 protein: CASSLDSGRHNEQFF

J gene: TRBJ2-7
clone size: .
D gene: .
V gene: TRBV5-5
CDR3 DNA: TGTGCCAGCAGCTCCTCTGGTACCTACGAGCAGTACTTC
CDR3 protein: CASSSSGTYEQYF